This T cell receptor beta chain was observed in a study of blood T cells in healthy people across ages. This clonotype was counted only a few times. An end of the junction does not agree with germline; a read error may underlie this. The authors ran a second PCR of about 7 to 11 cycles using a sample-barcoded 5' primer and a J-beta primer mix. TCRdb reanalysed the 5' RACE reads using MiXCR and keeps one entry per CDR3 protein. Counted here are about 930,000 distinct CDR3 sequences, 25% to 35% occurring once; the ten biggest clones make up roughly a tenth. The germline gives CDR1 SGHTA, CDR2 FQGNSA. There are 13 residues in the CDR3. This sample also appeared in a second study, on T cells of mothers and their children.

The specimen sequenced was blood. This TCR was recovered from a woman aged 40 to 49 in good health. The rearrangement joins TRBV7-2 to TRBJ1-2, with 10 nucleotides matching TRBD1. The CDR3 bases are TGTGCCGGCAGCCCGACAGGGGGCGCAGGCTACACCTTC. This codes for CAGSPTGGAGYTF.